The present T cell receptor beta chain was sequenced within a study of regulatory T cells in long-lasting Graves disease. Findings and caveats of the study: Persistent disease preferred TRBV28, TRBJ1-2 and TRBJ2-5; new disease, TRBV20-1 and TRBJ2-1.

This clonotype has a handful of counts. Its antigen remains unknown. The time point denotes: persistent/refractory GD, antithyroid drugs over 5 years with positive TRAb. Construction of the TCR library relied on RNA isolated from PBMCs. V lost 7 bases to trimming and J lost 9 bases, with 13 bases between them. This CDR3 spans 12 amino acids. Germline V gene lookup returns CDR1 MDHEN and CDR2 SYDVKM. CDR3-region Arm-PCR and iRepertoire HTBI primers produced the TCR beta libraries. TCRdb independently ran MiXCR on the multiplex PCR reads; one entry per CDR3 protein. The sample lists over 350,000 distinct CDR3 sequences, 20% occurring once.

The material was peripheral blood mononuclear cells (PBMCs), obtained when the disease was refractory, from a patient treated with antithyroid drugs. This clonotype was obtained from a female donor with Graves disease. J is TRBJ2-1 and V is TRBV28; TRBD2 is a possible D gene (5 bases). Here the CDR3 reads CASTHTSFEQFF. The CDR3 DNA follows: TGTGCCAGCACCCACACTAGTTTTGAGCAGTTCTTC.